This TCR beta chain derives from a study of T cell repertoires in cytomegalovirus infection. This CDR3 contains 15 residues. Trimming took 5 bases from V and 2 from J, leaving 12 bases between them. Germline loops: CDR1 SEHNR, CDR2 FQNEAQ (reference sequence). One entry per CDR3 protein results from TCRdb running MiXCR on the reads. Seen here are about 180,000 distinct CDR3 sequences, approximately 15% observed once, and the top ten hold 20% to 30%. V gene TRBV7-9 combines with J gene TRBJ1-4; tentatively, D is TRBD1 (6 bases). The clonotype was recovered from a human donor in good health (CMV status not recorded). Some clones in this sample may be carry-over from other donors' samples. The sample comprised PBMCs. The CDR3 DNA sequence: TGTGCCAGCAGCCCCGGACAGACTACTAATGAAAAACTGTTTTTT. Translating gives CASSPGQTTNEKLFF.